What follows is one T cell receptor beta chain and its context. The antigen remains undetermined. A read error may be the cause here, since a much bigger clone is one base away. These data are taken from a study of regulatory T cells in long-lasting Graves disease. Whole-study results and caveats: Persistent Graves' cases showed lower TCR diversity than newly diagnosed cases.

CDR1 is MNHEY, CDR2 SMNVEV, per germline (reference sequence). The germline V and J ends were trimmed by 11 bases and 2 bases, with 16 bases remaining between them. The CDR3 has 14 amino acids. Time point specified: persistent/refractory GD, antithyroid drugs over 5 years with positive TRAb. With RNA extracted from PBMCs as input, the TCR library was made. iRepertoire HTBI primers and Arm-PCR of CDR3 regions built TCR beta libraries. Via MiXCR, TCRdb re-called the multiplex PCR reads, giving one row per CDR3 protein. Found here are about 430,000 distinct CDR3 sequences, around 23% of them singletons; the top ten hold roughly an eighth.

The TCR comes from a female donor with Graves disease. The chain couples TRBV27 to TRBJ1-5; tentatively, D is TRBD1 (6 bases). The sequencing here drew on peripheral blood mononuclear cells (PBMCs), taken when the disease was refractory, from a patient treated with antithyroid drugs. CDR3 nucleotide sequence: TGTGCCGGCGGTCCAGGGGTGGGCAATCAGCCCCAGCATTTT. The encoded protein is CAGGPGVGNQPQHF.